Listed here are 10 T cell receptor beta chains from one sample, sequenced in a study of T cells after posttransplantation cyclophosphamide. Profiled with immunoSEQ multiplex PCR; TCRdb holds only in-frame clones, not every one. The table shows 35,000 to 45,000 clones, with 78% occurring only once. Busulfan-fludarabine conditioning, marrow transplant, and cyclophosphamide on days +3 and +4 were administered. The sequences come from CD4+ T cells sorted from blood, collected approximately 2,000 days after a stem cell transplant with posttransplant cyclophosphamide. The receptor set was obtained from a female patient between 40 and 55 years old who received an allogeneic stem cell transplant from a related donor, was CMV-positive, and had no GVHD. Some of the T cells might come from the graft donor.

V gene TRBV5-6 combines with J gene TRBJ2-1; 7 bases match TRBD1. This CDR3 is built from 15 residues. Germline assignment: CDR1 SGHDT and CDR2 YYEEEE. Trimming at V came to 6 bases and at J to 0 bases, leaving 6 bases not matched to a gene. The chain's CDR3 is CASKMTGSSYNEQFF. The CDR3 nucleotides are TGTGCCAGCAAGATGACAGGGAGCTCCTACAATGAGCAGTTCTTC.

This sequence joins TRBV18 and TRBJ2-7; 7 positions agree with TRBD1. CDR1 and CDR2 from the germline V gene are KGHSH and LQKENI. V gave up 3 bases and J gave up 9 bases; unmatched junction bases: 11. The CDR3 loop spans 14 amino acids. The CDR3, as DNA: TGTGCCAGCTCACCCCCGGGACAGCCCGTCGGGCAGTACTTC. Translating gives CASSPPGQPVGQYF.

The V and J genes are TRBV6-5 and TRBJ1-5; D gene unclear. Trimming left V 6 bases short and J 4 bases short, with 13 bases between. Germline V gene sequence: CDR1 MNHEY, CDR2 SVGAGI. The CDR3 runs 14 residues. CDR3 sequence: CASSSRGINQPQHF. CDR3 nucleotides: TGTGCCAGCAGCTCCAGAGGGATTAATCAGCCCCAGCATTTT.

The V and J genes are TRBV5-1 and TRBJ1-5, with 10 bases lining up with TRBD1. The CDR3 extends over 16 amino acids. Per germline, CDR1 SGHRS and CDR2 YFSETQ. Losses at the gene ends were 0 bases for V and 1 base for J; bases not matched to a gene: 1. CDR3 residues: CASSLGGQGSNQPQHF. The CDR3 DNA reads TGCGCCAGCAGCTTGGGGGGACAGGGGAGCAATCAGCCCCAGCATTTT. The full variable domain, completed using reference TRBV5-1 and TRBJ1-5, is KAGVTQTPRYLIKTRGQQVTLSCSPISGHRSVSWYQQTPGQGLQFLFEYFSETQRNKGNFPGRFSGRQFSNSRSEMNVSTLELGDSALYLCASSLGGQGSNQPQHFGDGTRLSIL.

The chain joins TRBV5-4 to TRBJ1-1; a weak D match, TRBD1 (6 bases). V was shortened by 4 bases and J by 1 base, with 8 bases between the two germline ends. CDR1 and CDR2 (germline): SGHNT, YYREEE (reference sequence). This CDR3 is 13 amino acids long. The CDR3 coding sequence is TGTGCCAGCAGCCTCAGGGGGAACACTGAAGCTTTCTTT. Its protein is CASSLRGNTEAFF.

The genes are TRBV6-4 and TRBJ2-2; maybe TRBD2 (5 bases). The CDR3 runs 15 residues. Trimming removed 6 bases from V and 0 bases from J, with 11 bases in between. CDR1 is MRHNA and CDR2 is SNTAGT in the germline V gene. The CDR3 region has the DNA TGTGCCAGCAGACAAGCGGCAGCGAACACCGGGGAGCTGTTTTTT. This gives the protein CASRQAAANTGELFF.

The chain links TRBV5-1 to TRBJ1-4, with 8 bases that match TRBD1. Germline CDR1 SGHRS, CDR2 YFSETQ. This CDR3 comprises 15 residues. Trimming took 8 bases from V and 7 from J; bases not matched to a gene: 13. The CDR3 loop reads CASSPTGDRSEKLFF. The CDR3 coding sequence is TGCGCCAGTTCCCCAACAGGGGACAGGAGTGAAAAACTGTTTTTT.

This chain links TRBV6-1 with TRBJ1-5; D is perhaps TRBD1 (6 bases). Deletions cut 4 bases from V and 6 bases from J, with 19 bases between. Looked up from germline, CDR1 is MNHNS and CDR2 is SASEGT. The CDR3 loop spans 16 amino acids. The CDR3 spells CASSGRGGGLGQPQHF. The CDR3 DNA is TGTGCCAGCAGTGGGAGGGGAGGGGGATTGGGTCAGCCCCAGCATTTT.

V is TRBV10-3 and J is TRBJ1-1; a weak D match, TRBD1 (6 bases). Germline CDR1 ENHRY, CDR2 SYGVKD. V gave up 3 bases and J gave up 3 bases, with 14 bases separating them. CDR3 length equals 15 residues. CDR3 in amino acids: CAISDRGGAYTEAFF. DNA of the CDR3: TGTGCCATCAGTGACCGGGGGGGGGCTTACACTGAAGCTTTCTTT.

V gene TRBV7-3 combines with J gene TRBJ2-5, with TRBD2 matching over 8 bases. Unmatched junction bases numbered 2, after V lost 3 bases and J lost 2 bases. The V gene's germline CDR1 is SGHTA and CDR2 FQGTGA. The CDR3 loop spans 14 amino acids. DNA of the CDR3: TGTGCCAGCAGCTTTAGCGGGGCGCAAGAGACCCAGTACTTC. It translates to CASSFSGAQETQYF. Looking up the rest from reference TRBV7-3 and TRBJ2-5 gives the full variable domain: GAGVSQTPSNKVTEKGKYVELRCDPISGHTALYWYRQSLGQGPEFLIYFQGTGAADDSGLPNDRFFAVRPEGSVSTLKIQRTERGDSAVYLCASSFSGAQETQYFGPGTRLLVL.